This T cell receptor beta chain is drawn from a study of OX40 agonist ivuxolimab in advanced cancers. Baseline was the first blood sampling point, followed by cycle 4 day 1 and cycle 7 day 1. This table comes from immunoSEQ multiplex PCR, and its TCRdb copy is limited to in-frame clones, with some not included. The sample carries roughly 50,000 clones, roughly 86% recorded once. The junction had 3 bases not matched to a gene; V was cut back by 4 bases and J by 3 bases. CDR1 is LGHNA and CDR2 is YNFKEQ in the germline V gene. CDR3 length equals 15 residues. The sample here was CD4+ or CD8+ T cells sorted from blood, taken in a trial of the OX40 agonist ivuxolimab. The sequence came from an adult with an advanced solid tumor such as melanoma, head and neck, liver or kidney cancer. The V gene is TRBV4-2, the J gene TRBJ2-1, with 10 bases that match TRBD2. The CDR3 reads CASSPRTSGYNEQFF. CDR3 DNA: TGTGCCAGCAGCCCAAGGACTAGCGGCTACAATGAGCAGTTCTTC.